Listed here are 7 T cell receptor beta chains from one sample, sequenced in a study of cytomegalovirus exposure and HLA in healthy donors. PCR involved 60 Vbeta and 13 Jbeta primers. Only in-frame clones appear in the TCRdb table, and some are missing; sequencing was by immunoSEQ multiplex PCR. This repertoire shows tens of thousands of clones, 60% to 80% found once; its top ten account for under 10%. The sample comprised PBMCs. The receptors were sampled from a man between 60 and 75 years old in good health and CMV-seronegative.

The chain carries TRBV7-9 and TRBJ2-1; TRBD1 matches 8 bases. Per germline, CDR1 SEHNR and CDR2 FQNEAQ (reference sequence). This CDR3 is built from 12 residues. V shed 4 bases, J shed 8 bases, and the junction held 1 base outside the gene matches. As DNA, the CDR3 is TGTGCCAGCAGCTCACAGGGGGATGAGCAGTTCTTC. Translating it yields CASSSQGDEQFF. Based on the CDR3 plus reference TRBV7-9 and TRBJ2-1, the full variable domain is DTGVSQNPRHKITKRGQNVTFRCDPISEHNRLYWYRQTLGQGPEFLTYFQNEAQLEKSRLLSDRFSAERPKGSFSTLEIQRTEQGDSAMYLCASSSQGDEQFFGPGTRLTVL.

The chain combines TRBV5-8 with TRBJ2-2, with 11 positions matching TRBD2. The V gene's germline CDR1 is SGHTS and CDR2 YDEGEE. The CDR3 length is 17 residues. The V and J ends lost 4 bases and 7 bases, in that order; junction bases with no gene match: 12. The CDR3 DNA sequence: TGTGCCAGCAGCCGAGGTCTAGCGGGGGGTCCGGACGGGGAGCTGTTTTTT. It codes for CASSRGLAGGPDGELFF.

The chain is built from TRBV6-5 and TRBJ1-5; TRBD1 is a possible D gene (6 bases). Germline V gives CDR1 MNHEY, CDR2 SVGAGI. The germline V and J ends were trimmed by 5 bases and 7 bases, with 12 bases remaining between them. The length of the CDR3 is 13 residues. The CDR3: CASSEKQGQPQHF. DNA for the CDR3: TGTGCCAGCAGTGAAAAACAGGGACAGCCCCAGCATTTT.

This clone appeared a single time. The J gene is TRBJ1-4, the V gene TRBV2; D is ambiguous. CDR3 size: 15 residues. The V gene lost 8 bases and the J gene lost 0 bases, with 13 bases spanning the gap. Germline V gene lookup returns CDR1 SNHLY and CDR2 FYNNEI. The CDR3 spells CASCRGQTTNEKLFF. In DNA, the CDR3 is TGTGCCAGCTGCCGAGGTCAGACAACTAATGAAAAACTGTTTTTT.

The chain combines TRBV25-1 with TRBJ2-3; the D gene is possibly TRBD2 (5 bases). Germline CDR1 and CDR2: MGHDK and SYGVNS. The ends were cut back, 4 bases at V and 3 bases at J, with 14 bases in the middle. CDR3 length equals 15 residues. DNA of the CDR3: TGTGCCAGCAGTGTCGGGATCTTGGGAACAGATACGCAGTATTTT. Amino acids: CASSVGILGTDTQYF.

V is TRBV29-1 and J is TRBJ1-5, with 8 bases identical to TRBD1. Trimming cost V 8 bases and J 3 bases; bases outside gene matches: 6. The CDR3 contains 13 residues. Germline loops: CDR1 SQVTM, CDR2 ANQGSEA. The CDR3 DNA is TGCAGCCAAGAACAGGGGGACAATCAGCCCCAGCATTTT. It translates to CSQEQGDNQPQHF. The full variable domain, completed using reference TRBV29-1 and TRBJ1-5, is SAVISQKPSRDICQRGTSLTIQCQVDSQVTMMFWYRQQPGQSLTLIATANQGSEATYESGFVIDKFPISRPNLTFSTLTVSNMSPEDSSIYLCSQEQGDNQPQHFGDGTRLSIL.

The chain is built from TRBV5-1 and TRBJ2-5, with TRBD1 matching 7 bases. Germline loops: CDR1 SGHRS, CDR2 YFSETQ. CDR3 length equals 15 residues. V dropped 4 bases and J dropped 4; count of bases not matched to a gene: 10. The CDR3 sequence: CASSHFDRDAETQYF. The CDR3 DNA is TGCGCCAGCAGCCACTTTGACAGGGATGCAGAGACCCAGTACTTC.